The 24 T cell receptor beta chains given below trace back to one sample, sequenced in a study of blood T cell repertoires in COVID-19. Repertoires were generated with immunoSEQ multiplex PCR, while TCRdb's copy carries only in-frame clones and drops some. Among more than 85,000 clones listed, approximately 86% were seen once. The sample comprised peripheral blood. The receptor set was obtained from a man aged 50-59 years with active or convalescent COVID-19.

The chain combines TRBV7-9 with TRBJ2-1; TRBD2 matches at 13 bases. Unmatched junction bases numbered 8, after V lost 6 bases and J lost 9 bases. The CDR3 extends over 15 amino acids. Per germline, CDR1 SEHNR and CDR2 FQNEAQ (reference sequence). CDR3 nucleotides: TGTGCCAGCAGTCGAACTAGCGGGGGGGCCGGTGAGCAGTTCTTC. Amino acid sequence: CASSRTSGGAGEQFF.

The chain carries TRBV28 and TRBJ1-2; 7 bases line up with TRBD1. V shed 6 bases, J shed 1 base, and the junction held 5 bases outside the gene matches. Germline V gene data show CDR1 as MDHEN and CDR2 as SYDVKM. There are 14 residues in the CDR3. The CDR3 coding sequence is TGTGCCAGCAGGTCACAGGGGATTAACTATGGCTACACCTTC. Its translation is CASRSQGINYGYTF.

This chain joins TRBV3-1 (or the pseudogene TRBV3-2) and TRBJ1-5, with D uncertain. Germline V CDR1 and CDR2: LGHDT, YNNKEL (reference sequence). The CDR3 runs to 13 residues. V lost 5 bases to trimming and J lost 4 bases, with 9 bases between them. CDR3 protein: CASSNSRNQPQHF. For the CDR3, the DNA is TGTGCCAGCAGCAACTCACGGAATCAGCCCCAGCATTTT.

A word on this clone: This CDR3 is also generated by other DNA sequences in the sample. This rearrangement joins TRBV5-6 to TRBJ1-4, with 10 bases that match TRBD1. Germline V gene sequence: CDR1 SGHDT, CDR2 YYEEEE. With 4 bases clipped from V and 7 bases from J, the junction kept 4 bases outside the gene matches. CDR3 length equals 14 residues. In DNA, the CDR3 is TGTGCCAGCAGCCCGGGACAGGGGAGTGAAAAACTGTTTTTT. Translation: CASSPGQGSEKLFF.

The V and J genes are TRBV4-3 and TRBJ2-5; D uncertain. Trimming left V 4 bases short and J 5 bases short, with 11 bases between. From germline, CDR1 is LGHNA and CDR2 YSLEER. CDR3 length: 13 residues. The CDR3 is CASSPARYETQYF. The DNA for the CDR3 is TGCGCCAGCAGCCCCGCGCGGTACGAGACCCAGTACTTC.

CDR3 nucleotides: TGCGCCAGCAGCTTGGGACAGGGTAGGACTGAAGCTTTCTTT. Amino acids: CASSLGQGRTEAFF. The genes are TRBV5-1 and TRBJ1-1; 7 positions agree with TRBD1. The germline V gene has CDR1 SGHRS and CDR2 YFSETQ. Unmatched junction bases numbered 4, after V lost 0 bases and J lost 5 bases. The CDR3 contains 14 residues. The complete variable domain, with remaining parts taken from reference TRBV5-1 and TRBJ1-1, reads KAGVTQTPRYLIKTRGQQVTLSCSPISGHRSVSWYQQTPGQGLQFLFEYFSETQRNKGNFPGRFSGRQFSNSRSEMNVSTLELGDSALYLCASSLGQGRTEAFFGQGTRLTVV.

CDR3 coding DNA: TGTGCCACCAGCACCCGACTAGCGGGGGGACGGGATACGCAGTATTTT. Translated: CATSTRLAGGRDTQYF. This chain uses TRBV15 with TRBJ2-3; the match to TRBD2 covers 13 bases. This CDR3 comprises 16 residues. Germline CDR1 LNHNV, CDR2 YYDKDF (reference sequence). Germline trimming cut 4 bases from V and 6 bases from J; bases unmatched to any gene: 7. The full variable domain, completed using reference TRBV15 and TRBJ2-3, is DAMVIQNPRYQVTQFGKPVTLSCSQTLNHNVMYWYQQKSSQAPKLLFHYYDKDFNNEADTPDNFQSRRPNTSFCFLDIRSPGLGDTAMYLCATSTRLAGGRDTQYFGPGTRLTVL.

The rearrangement joins TRBV29-1 to TRBJ2-2; 10 positions agree with TRBD1. The CDR3 totals 12 residues. Per the germline V gene, CDR1 is SQVTM and CDR2 is ANQGSEA. Trimming cost V 6 bases and J 6 bases; bases outside gene matches: 1. This CDR3 is CSVDRGAGELFF. CDR3 DNA sequence: TGCAGCGTGGACAGGGGGGCCGGGGAGCTGTTTTTT.

The chain links TRBV5-4 to TRBJ2-5; 8 positions match TRBD1. The junction had 5 bases not matched to a gene; V was cut back by 6 bases and J by 7 bases. The germline V gene encodes CDR1 SGHNT and CDR2 YYREEE (reference sequence). The CDR3 is made up of 12 amino acids. CDR3 amino acids: CASTSTGGTQYF. For the CDR3, the DNA is TGTGCCAGCACCTCCACAGGGGGGACCCAGTACTTC. The full variable domain, with the rest looked up from reference TRBV5-4 and TRBJ2-5, is ETGVTQSPTHLIKTRGQQVTLRCSSQSGHNTVSWYQQALGQGPQFIFQYYREEENGRGNFPPRFSGLQFPNYSSELNVNALELDDSALYLCASTSTGGTQYFGPGTRLLVL.

The gene calls are TRBV28 and TRBJ2-7; 10 nucleotides agree with TRBD1. V lost 6 bases and J lost 1; bases outside the gene matches: 9. Germline V gene sequence: CDR1 MDHEN, CDR2 SYDVKM. This CDR3 is 16 amino acids long. In nucleotides, the CDR3 is TGTGCCAGCAGATCTTTGGGGGGACAGGGGTCCTACGAGCAGTACTTC. Protein product: CASRSLGGQGSYEQYF.

The rearrangement uses TRBV19 and TRBJ1-4, with D tentatively TRBD1 (5 bases). V was clipped by 7 bases and J by 4 bases, with 13 bases between them. This CDR3 is built from 14 residues. Germline V gene sequence: CDR1 LNHDA, CDR2 SQIVND (reference sequence). The CDR3 here is CASTSTGDNEKLFF. In DNA form, the CDR3 reads TGTGCCAGTACTTCAACAGGAGATAATGAAAAACTGTTTTTT.

The chain carries TRBV3-1 (or the pseudogene TRBV3-2) and TRBJ2-3; 10 nucleotides align to TRBD1. Germline trimming cut 4 bases from V and 3 bases from J; bases unmatched to any gene: 7. CDR1 and CDR2 (germline): LGHDT, YNNKEL (reference sequence). CDR3 length: 16 amino acids. The CDR3 DNA is TGTGCCAGCAGCCCCAGGACAGGGGGAGCGACAGATACGCAGTATTTT. Translating it yields CASSPRTGGATDTQYF.

The table lists this clone with a few counts. The chain couples TRBV10-1 to TRBJ2-5; D gene uncertain. This CDR3 region has 14 residues. Trimming pared 0 bases from V and 5 bases from J, leaving 10 bases between. CDR1 WNHNN and CDR2 SYGVQD come from the germline V gene (reference sequence). As DNA, the CDR3 is TGCGCCAGCAGTGAGTCCCTGAGGCCGGAGACCCAGTACTTC. Translation: CASSESLRPETQYF.

V and J are TRBV6-5 and TRBJ2-1; 12 bases align to TRBD2. This CDR3 contains 15 residues. Germline V CDR1 and CDR2: MNHEY, SVGAGI. The V and J ends lost 6 bases and 4 bases, in that order; junction bases with no gene match: 4. The CDR3 spells CASRTSGGLYNEQFF. CDR3 nucleotides: TGTGCCAGCAGGACTAGCGGGGGTCTTTACAATGAGCAGTTCTTC.

CDR3 residues: CASSRTGGNQPQHF. The CDR3, as DNA: TGTGCCAGCAGTAGGACAGGGGGCAATCAGCCCCAGCATTTT. The V call is TRBV25-1, the J call TRBJ1-5, with TRBD1 matching over 9 bases. This CDR3 is built from 14 residues. Germline trimming cut 5 bases from V and 2 bases from J; bases unmatched to any gene: 1. Germline CDR1 reads MGHDK; CDR2 reads SYGVNS.

The rearrangement links TRBV7-2 to TRBJ1-5; D not resolved. Germline CDR1 and CDR2: SGHTA and FQGNSA. Between the trimmed V and J ends, which lost 3 bases and 7 bases, there was a span of 7 bases. This CDR3 region has 12 residues. The CDR3 spells CASSFRSQPQHF. CDR3 nucleotides: TGTGCCAGCAGCTTCAGGTCCCAGCCCCAGCATTTT.

The CDR3 coding sequence is TGCAGCGTTGGTAGCATGGGAGATACGCAGTATTTT. This encodes CSVGSMGDTQYF. The chain has TRBV29-1 and TRBJ2-3; D is uncertain. Germline V gene data show CDR1 as SQVTM and CDR2 as ANQGSEA. V was pared by 4 bases and J by 5 bases, with 10 bases between. The CDR3 runs 12 residues.

The J gene is TRBJ1-1, the V gene TRBV19; TRBD1 aligns across 8 bases. The CDR3 spans 15 residues. J lost 2 bases, V lost 6 bases, and 8 bases had no gene match. The germline gives CDR1 LNHDA, CDR2 SQIVND (reference sequence). The CDR3 DNA reads as TGTGCCAGTAGCGTGGACAGGGCGACTAACACTGAAGCTTTCTTT. Translating gives CASSVDRATNTEAFF.

A single count supports this clone. The chain has TRBV2 and TRBJ2-7, with D possibly TRBD1 on 7 matching bases. The CDR3 is 16 amino acids. Germline CDR1 SNHLY, CDR2 FYNNEI. The V gene lost 7 bases and the J gene lost 3 bases, with 22 bases spanning the gap. The CDR3 DNA is TGTGCCAGCACTAGTGGCGGGACAGTCGGATTCTACGAGCAGTACGTC. It translates to CASTSGGTVGFYEQYV.

V gene TRBV2 combines with J gene TRBJ2-5; TRBD1 aligns across 8 bases. This CDR3 has 14 amino acids. Per germline, CDR1 SNHLY and CDR2 FYNNEI. The V and J ends lost 4 bases and 5 bases, in that order; junction bases with no gene match: 6. The CDR3 DNA reads as TGTGCCAGCAGTGGGCAGGGGGCGAAGGAGACCCAGTACTTC. It specifies CASSGQGAKETQYF.

The chain recombines TRBV7-8 with TRBJ1-6, with TRBD1 identical over 10 bases. The CDR3 runs to 16 residues. Trimming cost V 5 bases and J 8 bases; bases outside gene matches: 9. CDR1 is SGHVS, CDR2 FQNEAQ, per germline. CDR3 DNA: TGTGCCAGCAGCACCGGAGACAGGGGGCAGGATTCACCCCTCCACTTT. Translating it yields CASSTGDRGQDSPLHF.

The chain couples TRBV4-1 to TRBJ2-1; possible D gene TRBD2, 6 bases. Trimming shortened V by 1 base and J by 2 bases, and 12 bases separated the two germline ends. The CDR3 loop spans 16 amino acids. Germline V lookup: CDR1 MGHRA, CDR2 YSYEKL. The CDR3 region has the DNA TGCGCCAGCAGCCAAGTCCCTGGGGGGACCTACAATGAGCAGTTCTTC. Protein: CASSQVPGGTYNEQFF.

With respect to this clone: Distinct nucleotide sequences in the sample also encode this CDR3. This chain connects TRBV28 to TRBJ2-7, with a possible D match to TRBD1 (6 bases). CDR1 MDHEN and CDR2 SYDVKM come from the germline V gene. This CDR3 comprises 12 residues. V lost 6 bases and J lost 1, with 7 bases in between. The CDR3 region is CASSRGSYEQYF. The CDR3 coding sequence is TGTGCCAGCAGCAGGGGTTCCTACGAGCAGTACTTC.

The CDR3 loop is CASSLGAYGYTF. DNA for the CDR3: TGTGCCAGCAGCTTAGGAGCCTATGGCTACACCTTC. The rearrangement links TRBV13 to TRBJ1-2; no clear D. Trimming took off 0 bases at V and 4 bases at J, with 3 bases between the two ends. The length of the CDR3 is 12 residues. Germline values: CDR1 PRHDT, CDR2 FYEKMQ (reference sequence).